The clone carrying this T cell receptor beta chain has just a few counts. The data were obtained in a study of blood T cell repertoires in COVID-19. Study as a whole: The analysed material was cDNA or gDNA that came from T cells, B-cell-depleted T cells, or PBMCs.

In the original workflow: Reference gene primer amplification gave nucleated cell count estimates. Repertoires were generated with immunoSEQ multiplex PCR, while TCRdb's copy carries only in-frame clones and drops some. The DNA was the basis for D and trimming; V, J and clone size are from that table. The sample has fewer than 450,000 clones, 88% seen once. The receptor was derived from a woman aged 40 to 50 with acute COVID-19. The sequenced material came from PBMCs or T cells enriched from blood (not recorded which).

CDR3 in amino acids: CASSTTGRTDTQYF. The CDR3 DNA reads as TGTGCCAGCAGCACGACAGGGCGCACAGATACGCAGTATTTT. V is TRBV3-1 (or the pseudogene TRBV3-2) and J is TRBJ2-3, with 7 bases that match TRBD1. The CDR3 runs to 14 residues. The germline gives CDR1 LGHDT, CDR2 YNNKEL (reference sequence). V lost 5 bases to trimming and J lost 1 base; unmatched junction nucleotides: 3.